Shown below are 20 T cell receptor beta chains from a single sample sequenced in a study of blood T cells in healthy people across ages. Together with a sample-barcoded 5' primer, a J-beta primer mix was included in a second PCR lasting about 7 to 11 cycles. TCRdb reprocessed the 5' RACE reads via MiXCR and lists one record per CDR3 protein. The table shows roughly 1,500,000 distinct CDR3 sequences, with around 35% occurring only once. What was sequenced was blood. Receptor source: a woman under 40 in good health.

This clonotype occurred a few times. This chain joins TRBV7-6 and TRBJ2-5; 7 nucleotides match TRBD2. Germline CDR1 reads SGHVS; CDR2 reads FNYEAQ. J was trimmed by 4 bases and V by 0 bases; bases with no gene match: 5. CDR3 length: 15 residues. CDR3 in amino acids: CASSLAFGGGETQYF. For the CDR3, the DNA is TGTGCCAGCAGCTTAGCGTTCGGCGGGGGAGAGACCCAGTACTTC.

The genes are TRBV5-1 and TRBJ2-1; 8 bases agree with TRBD2. This CDR3 comprises 20 residues. V shed 0 bases and J 3 bases; nucleotides not matched to a gene: 17. Looked up from germline, CDR1 is SGHRS and CDR2 is YFSETQ. CDR3 nucleotides: TGCGCCAGCAGCTTGGTAGGTGGTAGCGGGACCCACCAGCTCTACAATGAGCAGTTCTTC. Its translation: CASSLVGGSGTHQLYNEQFF.

J is TRBJ2-4 and V is TRBV3-1, with 13 bases identical to TRBD2. The V and J ends lost 7 bases and 0 bases, in that order; junction bases with no gene match: 9. Germline CDR1 and CDR2: LGHDT and YNNKEL (reference sequence). This CDR3 is 18 amino acids long. The DNA of the CDR3 is TGTGCCAGCACCGGACTAGCGGGGGCGAACGCAGCCAAAAACATTCAGTACTTC. This codes for CASTGLAGANAAKNIQYF. The full variable domain, its missing parts supplied by reference TRBV3-1 and TRBJ2-4, is DTAVSQTPKYLVTQMGNDKSIKCEQNLGHDTMYWYKQDSKKFLKIMFSYNNKELIINETVPNRFSPKSPDKAHLNLHINSLELGDSAVYFCASTGLAGANAAKNIQYFGAGTRLSVL.

This chain connects TRBV20-1 to TRBJ1-5; D not certain. Trimming took 0 bases from V and 15 from J, leaving 18 bases between them. The CDR3 runs 13 residues. The germline V gene encodes CDR1 DFQATT and CDR2 SNEGSKA (reference sequence). Here the CDR3 reads CSARDRGDHWGHF. The CDR3 bases are TGCAGTGCTAGAGATCGAGGTGATCACTGGGGGCATTTT.

This chain uses TRBV7-9 with TRBJ2-3, with 13 bases aligning to TRBD2. Germline loops: CDR1 SEHNR, CDR2 FQNEAQ (reference sequence). The CDR3 runs 19 residues. Trimming took 0 bases from V and 0 from J; bases not matched to a gene: 6. This CDR3 reads CASSLARLAGGLSTDTQYF. The CDR3 coding sequence is TGTGCCAGCAGCTTAGCCCGACTAGCGGGAGGCCTAAGCACAGATACGCAGTATTTT.

This clonotype has a handful of counts. CDR3 protein: CASVKARYPDTEAFF. In nucleotides, the CDR3 is TGTGCCAGCGTTAAGGCCCGATATCCCGACACTGAAGCTTTCTTT. J is TRBJ1-1 and V is TRBV6-5; D not resolved. V was cut by 8 bases and J by 3 bases, with 19 bases left in between. Germline CDR1 is MNHEY and CDR2 is SVGAGI. The CDR3 sequence is 15 residues long.

This clonotype was detected a few times. The rearrangement joins TRBV3-1 to TRBJ2-7; 7 bases map to TRBD2. This CDR3 spans 14 amino acids. V shed 1 base and J 3 bases; nucleotides not matched to a gene: 3. Germline V gives CDR1 LGHDT, CDR2 YNNKEL (reference sequence). The DNA of the CDR3 is TGTGCCAGCAGCCAAGGGACTAGGCACTACGAGCAGTACTTC. This gives the protein CASSQGTRHYEQYF.

This clonotype has more than one count but fewer than ten. This rearrangement joins TRBV18 to TRBJ2-7, with D unresolved. The germline V gene encodes CDR1 KGHSH and CDR2 LQKENI. This CDR3 contains 11 residues. V was trimmed by 6 bases and J by 5 bases, leaving 8 bases between them. CDR3 loop: CASSPDDEQYF. As DNA, the CDR3 is TGTGCCAGCTCGCCCGACGACGAGCAGTACTTC.

V gene TRBV20-1 combines with J gene TRBJ2-1, with D uncertain. The V end lost 0 bases, the J end lost 1 base, and 13 bases lay between the germline ends. Germline V gene lookup returns CDR1 DFQATT and CDR2 SNEGSKA (reference sequence). The CDR3 sequence is 16 residues long. CDR3 nucleotides: TGCAGTGCTAGAGATCTCACCGGGTATTCCTACAATGAGCAGTTCTTC. This gives the protein CSARDLTGYSYNEQFF.

The chain employs TRBV3-1 and TRBJ1-1, with D maybe TRBD1 (5 bases). The CDR3 is 16 amino acids. The V gene's germline CDR1 is LGHDT and CDR2 YNNKEL (reference sequence). V was pared by 0 bases and J by 3 bases, with 14 bases between. The CDR3 region is CASSQEGGAGHTEAFF. CDR3 sequence (DNA): TGTGCCAGCAGCCAAGAGGGAGGGGCCGGACACACTGAAGCTTTCTTT.

This clonotype was counted only a few times. The genes are TRBV7-3 and TRBJ2-3; 14 bases align to TRBD2. The CDR3 is 18 amino acids. CDR1 and CDR2 from the germline V gene are SGHTA and FQGTGA. V dropped 1 base and J dropped 4; count of bases not matched to a gene: 7. CDR3 protein: CASSLRGLAGGGPDTQYF. In DNA, the CDR3 is TGTGCCAGCAGCTTAAGAGGACTAGCGGGAGGAGGACCAGATACGCAGTATTTT.

The chain recombines TRBV29-1 with TRBJ1-1, with D tentatively TRBD1 (5 bases). CDR3 size: 12 residues. Germline-derived CDR1 and CDR2 are SQVTM and ANQGSEA. Trimming left V 7 bases short and J 7 bases short, with 16 bases between. In nucleotides, the CDR3 is TGCAGCGGCTACACCCCGGGGGTTGAAGCTTTCTTT. Encoded protein: CSGYTPGVEAFF.

This clonotype was found a few times. V is TRBV5-1 and J is TRBJ2-5; 8 positions agree with TRBD2. Unmatched junction bases numbered 4, after V lost 1 base and J lost 5 bases. Germline lookup yields CDR1 SGHRS and CDR2 YFSETQ. This CDR3 has 14 residues. The DNA for the CDR3 is TGCGCCAGCAGCTTGAAGGCTAGCGGGGAGACCCAGTACTTC. Protein product: CASSLKASGETQYF.

This sequence joins TRBV18 and TRBJ1-2; D might be TRBD1 (5 bases). V was shortened by 6 bases and J by 0 bases, with 14 bases between the two germline ends. The CDR3 sequence is 15 residues long. In germline, CDR1 is KGHSH, CDR2 LQKENI. This CDR3 reads CASSPGGRTNYGYTF. CDR3 DNA sequence: TGTGCCAGCTCCCCCGGGGGACGGACTAACTATGGCTACACCTTC.

The sample holds one count of this clonotype. The CDR3 region has the DNA TGTGCCAGCAGTGAAGGTTTTGGCAGAGGAAAAGACTATGGCTACACCTTC. This gives the protein CASSEGFGRGKDYGYTF. The chain recombines TRBV6-1 with TRBJ1-2; D is unclear. The CDR3 spans 17 residues. Germline loops: CDR1 MNHNS, CDR2 SASEGT. V was pared by 1 base and J by 3 bases, with 18 bases between.

This clonotype was detected ten times or more. This chain connects TRBV7-4 to TRBJ2-5, with TRBD2 matching 8 bases. V was pared by 5 bases and J by 5 bases, with 10 bases of the junction left unmatched. Per germline, CDR1 SGHVT and CDR2 SQSDAQ. The CDR3 is 15 amino acids. The CDR3 DNA sequence: TGTGCCAGCAGCGCCCCACGCGGGAGGTGGGAGACCCAGTACTTC. Translating gives CASSAPRGRWETQYF.

The gene calls are TRBV2 and TRBJ2-3, with D perhaps TRBD2 (5 bases). This CDR3 is built from 13 residues. The V end lost 9 bases, the J end lost 2 bases, and 12 bases lay between the germline ends. CDR1 SNHLY and CDR2 FYNNEI come from the germline V gene. The CDR3 sequence is CASTDSATDTQYF. CDR3 nucleotides: TGTGCCAGTACGGACTCCGCCACAGATACGCAGTATTTT.

In the case of this clonotype: The CDR3 end shows no conserved phenylalanine or tryptophan, and so a read error is likely. This rearrangement joins TRBV20-1 to TRBJ2-7; TRBD2 matches 8 bases. Germline assignment: CDR1 DFQATT and CDR2 SNEGSKA (reference sequence). After removal of 6 bases from V and 2 bases from J, the junction contained 12 bases not matched to a gene. This CDR3 comprises 15 residues. As DNA, the CDR3 is TGCAGTGCCCAATCGGGCCTAGCGGGCCCCTACGAGCAGTACTGC. Translating it yields CSAQSGLAGPYEQYC.

This clonotype occurred a few times. The chain employs TRBV27 and TRBJ1-5, with 11 bases matching TRBD1. The CDR3 has 17 residues. V lost 7 bases to trimming and J lost 3 bases; unmatched junction nucleotides: 11. Looked up from germline, CDR1 is MNHEY and CDR2 is SMNVEV (reference sequence). The chain's CDR3 is CASNLLRDRGNNQPQHF. The CDR3 DNA sequence: TGTGCCAGCAACTTACTCCGGGACAGGGGGAACAATCAGCCCCAGCATTTT.

This clonotype has just a few counts. The V gene is TRBV13, the J gene TRBJ2-7, with 10 positions matching TRBD1. V was clipped by 4 bases and J by 5 bases; unmatched bases: 17. Germline CDR1 is PRHDT and CDR2 is FYEKMQ (reference sequence). CDR3 length: 18 amino acids. CDR3 nucleotides: TGTGCCAGCAGCTCCCGGGACAGGGGACTCGCCTACTACGACGAGCAGTACTTC. Protein: CASSSRDRGLAYYDEQYF.